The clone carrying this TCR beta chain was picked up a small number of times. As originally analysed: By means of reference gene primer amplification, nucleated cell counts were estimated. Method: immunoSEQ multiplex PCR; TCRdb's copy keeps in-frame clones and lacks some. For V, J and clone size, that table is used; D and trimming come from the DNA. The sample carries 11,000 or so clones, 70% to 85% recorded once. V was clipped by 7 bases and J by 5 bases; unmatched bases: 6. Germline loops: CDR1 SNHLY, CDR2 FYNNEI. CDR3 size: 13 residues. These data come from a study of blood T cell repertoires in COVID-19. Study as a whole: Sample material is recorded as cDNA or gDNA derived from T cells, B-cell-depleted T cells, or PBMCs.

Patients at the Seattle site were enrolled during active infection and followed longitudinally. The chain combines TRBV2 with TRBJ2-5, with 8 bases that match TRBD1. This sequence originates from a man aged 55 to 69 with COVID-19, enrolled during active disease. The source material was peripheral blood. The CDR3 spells CASTDRGFETQYF. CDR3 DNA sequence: TGTGCCAGCACAGACAGGGGATTCGAGACCCAGTACTTC.